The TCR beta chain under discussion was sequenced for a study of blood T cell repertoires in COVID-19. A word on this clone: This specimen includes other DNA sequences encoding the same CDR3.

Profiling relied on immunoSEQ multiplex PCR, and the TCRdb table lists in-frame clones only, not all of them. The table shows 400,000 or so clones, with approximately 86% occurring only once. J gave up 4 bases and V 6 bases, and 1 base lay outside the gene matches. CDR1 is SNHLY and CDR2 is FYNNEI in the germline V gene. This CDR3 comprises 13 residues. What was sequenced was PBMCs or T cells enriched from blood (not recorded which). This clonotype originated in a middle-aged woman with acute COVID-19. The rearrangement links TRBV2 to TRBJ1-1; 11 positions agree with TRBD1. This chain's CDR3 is CASRGTGGTEAFF. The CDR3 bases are TGTGCCAGCAGGGGGACAGGGGGCACTGAAGCTTTCTTT.